The following is a T cell receptor (beta chain) sequence with its context. Its target is not known. The sample comes from a study of CXCR3-negative and CXCR3-positive naive CD8 T cells. Findings of the study overall: Between one naive subset and the other, surface CD5 was comparable, and TCR strength was inferred from TRB CDR3 properties. Naive CXCR3-positive cells had TRB CDR3s more hydrophobic than those of CXCR3-negative naive cells. Cryopreserved cells showed partially decreased CXCR3 expression, and most assays used fresh PBMCs. Whereas memory cells differed, naive CXCR3-negative and CXCR3-positive cells shared similar TRBV-TRBJ usage.

UMI labels and 5' RACE were used to prepare the TRB cDNA libraries. TCRdb reanalyzed the 5' RACE reads, giving one entry per CDR3 protein sequence and no DNA. This table holds 140,000 to 150,000 distinct CDR3 sequences. This CDR3 contains 14 residues. Germline CDR1 LGHNA, CDR2 YNFKEQ. The chain carries TRBV4-2 and TRBJ2-7; checking the TCRdb D call of TRBD1 is not possible without DNA. Sequencing input: naive CXCR3+ CD8+ T cells from blood. Sample subset: CD45RO-CCR7+CD27+CD95- naive CD8+ T cells expressing CXCR3 (TNR3+). This sequence was found in a human donor in good health. Some clones in this sample may be carry-over from other donors' samples. This CDR3 is CASSQATGGYEQYF.